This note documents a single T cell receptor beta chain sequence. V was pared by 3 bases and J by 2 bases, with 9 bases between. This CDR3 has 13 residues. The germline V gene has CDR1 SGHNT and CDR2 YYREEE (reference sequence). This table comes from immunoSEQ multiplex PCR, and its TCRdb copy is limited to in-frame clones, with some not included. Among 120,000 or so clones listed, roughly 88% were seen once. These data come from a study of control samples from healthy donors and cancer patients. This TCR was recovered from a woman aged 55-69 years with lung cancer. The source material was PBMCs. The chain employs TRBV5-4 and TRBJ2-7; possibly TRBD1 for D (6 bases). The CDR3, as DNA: TGTGCCAGCAGCTCACAGGGAGCCTACGAGCAGTACTTC. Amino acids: CASSSQGAYEQYF.